This T cell receptor (beta chain) stems from a study of PD-1 blockade in classical Hodgkin lymphoma. Notes on this clone: Its antigen is not known.

The CDR3 runs to 13 residues. V lost 4 bases and J lost 3; bases outside the gene matches: 2. Germline V gene data show CDR1 as SQVTM and CDR2 as ANQGSEA. The table came from immunoSEQ multiplex PCR; TCRdb's copy has only in-frame clones and leaves some out. Seen here are about 46,000 clones, approximately 90% observed once, and the top ten hold over 4%. Regarding time point: newly diagnosed, previously untreated cHL patient sample. Comparator PBMCs were from newly diagnosed, untreated classical Hodgkin lymphoma. Overall study results and limits: Relapsed/refractory patients reportedly had the lowest baseline TCR diversity, below newly diagnosed patients, who were below healthy donors. Why the repertoires differ is still unclear, perhaps disease activity or prior therapy.

The rearrangement links TRBV29-1 to TRBJ2-1; TRBD1 matches at 8 bases. The TCR comes from a human donor with classical Hodgkin lymphoma. Material for sequencing was peripheral blood mononuclear cells (PBMCs). CDR3 bases: TGCAGCGTTGGGACAGGGAGCTACAATGAGCAGTTCTTC. It is translated as CSVGTGSYNEQFF.